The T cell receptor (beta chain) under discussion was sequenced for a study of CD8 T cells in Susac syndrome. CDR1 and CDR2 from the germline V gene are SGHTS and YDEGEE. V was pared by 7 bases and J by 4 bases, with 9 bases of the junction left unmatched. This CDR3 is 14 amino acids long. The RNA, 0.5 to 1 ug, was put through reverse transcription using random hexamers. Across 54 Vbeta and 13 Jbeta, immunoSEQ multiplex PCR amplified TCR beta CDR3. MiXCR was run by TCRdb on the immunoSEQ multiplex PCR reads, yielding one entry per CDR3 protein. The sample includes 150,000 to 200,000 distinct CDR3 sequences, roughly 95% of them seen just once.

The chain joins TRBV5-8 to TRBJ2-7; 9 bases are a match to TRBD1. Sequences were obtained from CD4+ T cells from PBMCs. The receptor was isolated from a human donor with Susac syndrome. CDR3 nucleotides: TGTGCCAGCCTGAATCCGGGACAGGGTTACGAGCAGTACTTC. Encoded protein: CASLNPGQGYEQYF.